The 18 T cell receptor beta chains reported below all come from one sample, sequenced in a study of STAT3 mutations in large granular lymphocyte leukemia. Overall study findings and caveats: In T-cell large granular lymphocyte leukemia, about half of patients showed multiple immunodominant subclonotypes.

TCRdb's copy holds only in-frame clones and misses some; the assay was immunoSEQ multiplex PCR. The table includes approximately 30,000 clones, 60% to 85% detected once. These receptors' antigens are unknown. The material sequenced was peripheral blood mononuclear cells. These receptors came from a woman in her forties or fifties with T-cell large granular lymphocyte leukemia. Some clones in this sample may be carry-over from other donors' samples.

The chain carries TRBV5-1 and TRBJ1-5; no clear D. Trimming shortened V by 5 bases and J by 7 bases, and 16 bases separated the two germline ends. CDR1 is SGHRS and CDR2 is YFSETQ in the germline V gene. The CDR3 runs 14 residues. For the CDR3, the DNA is TGCGCCAGCAGGGAGGCCCCGACCAGCCAGCCCCAGCATTTT. Translating gives CASREAPTSQPQHF.

This chain connects TRBV7-2 to TRBJ2-7, with 12 positions matching TRBD1. With V trimmed by 0 bases and J by 5 bases, 2 bases remained unmatched. The CDR3 runs to 15 residues. Germline V gene lookup returns CDR1 SGHTA and CDR2 FQGNSA. CDR3 DNA sequence: TGTGCCAGCAGCTTAGCCGGGACAGGGGGCGACGAGCAGTACTTC. As protein: CASSLAGTGGDEQYF.

The chain joins TRBV28 to TRBJ2-3; weak D call: TRBD2 (6 bases). The CDR3 length is 16 residues. V was shortened by 1 base and J by 0 bases, with 11 bases between the two germline ends. Germline V gene sequence: CDR1 MDHEN, CDR2 SYDVKM. The CDR3 nucleotides are TGTGCCAGCAGTTTATTACTTAGCGGAAGCACAGATACGCAGTATTTT. Protein product: CASSLLLSGSTDTQYF.

Sample share makes this clone medium-sized (0.01 to 0.1%). CDR3 loop: CASSLALSAYEQYF. The CDR3, as DNA: TGTGCCAGCAGCTTGGCTCTAAGTGCCTACGAGCAGTACTTC. The gene calls are TRBV5-6 and TRBJ2-7; D gene uncertain. V was shortened by 0 bases and J by 2 bases, with 9 bases between the two germline ends. The CDR3 consists of 14 residues. The germline V gene encodes CDR1 SGHDT and CDR2 YYEEEE.

This chain links TRBV29-1 with TRBJ2-7, with TRBD1 matching over 11 bases. Germline trimming cut 6 bases from V and 3 bases from J; bases unmatched to any gene: 4. Germline V gene sequence: CDR1 SQVTM, CDR2 ANQGSEA. The CDR3 contains 13 residues. CDR3 sequence: CSVGGQGDYEQYF. In nucleotides, the CDR3 is TGCAGCGTGGGGGGACAGGGGGACTACGAGCAGTACTTC.

V usage is TRBV7-2 and J usage is TRBJ1-1, with no clear D. Germline CDR1 and CDR2: SGHTA and FQGNSA. This CDR3 spans 13 amino acids. V dropped 1 base and J dropped 3 bases, with 6 bases sitting between them. CDR3 sequence reads: CASSLGQHTEAFF. For the CDR3, the DNA is TGTGCCAGCAGCTTAGGGCAGCACACTGAAGCTTTCTTT.

This clone has a handful of counts. The chain carries TRBV6-6 and TRBJ1-2; 7 bases align to TRBD1. Germline values: CDR1 MNHNY, CDR2 SVGAGI (reference sequence). This CDR3 is built from 15 residues. V dropped 5 bases and J dropped 6; count of bases not matched to a gene: 12. CDR3 DNA sequence: TGTGCCAGCAGTCCTACCGGGACAGAAGCCCATGGCTACACCTTC. Its translation is CASSPTGTEAHGYTF.

J is TRBJ2-7 and V is TRBV6-5, with D possibly TRBD2 on 6 matching bases. CDR3 length: 13 residues. Deletions cut 3 bases from V and 6 bases from J, with 12 bases between. Looked up from germline, CDR1 is MNHEY and CDR2 is SVGAGI. The CDR3 loop reads CASSYDGRTEQYF. The CDR3 nucleotides read TGTGCCAGCAGTTATGATGGGAGGACCGAGCAGTACTTC.

This chain uses TRBV27 with TRBJ1-5; 7 bases fit TRBD1. The V gene end was trimmed by 6 bases and the J gene end by 0 bases; junction bases not matched to a gene: 8. The germline gives CDR1 MNHEY, CDR2 SMNVEV (reference sequence). The length of the CDR3 is 16 residues. The DNA of the CDR3 is TGTGCCAGCAGACCCTCGACAGGGCATAGCAATCAGCCCCAGCATTTT. Its protein is CASRPSTGHSNQPQHF.

The rearrangement links TRBV5-6 to TRBJ2-7; perhaps D is TRBD1 or TRBD2 (5 bases each). CDR3 length: 14 amino acids. The germline CDR1 and CDR2 sequences are SGHDT and YYEEEE. The germline V and J ends were trimmed by 3 bases and 2 bases, with 12 bases remaining between them. CDR3 in DNA: TGTGCCAGCAGCTGGGGGTGGGCGACCTACGAGCAGTACTTC. Protein sequence: CASSWGWATYEQYF. The full variable domain, rest sourced from reference TRBV5-6 and TRBJ2-7, is DAGVTQSPTHLIKTRGQQVTLRCSPKSGHDTVSWYQQALGQGPQFIFQYYEEEERQRGNFPDRFSGHQFPNYSSELNVNALLLGDSALYLCASSWGWATYEQYFGPGTRLTVT.

This CDR3 is CASSERRGLWGNQPQHF. The CDR3 DNA reads TGTGCCAGCAGTGAGCGCAGGGGGCTATGGGGCAATCAGCCCCAGCATTTT. The rearrangement joins TRBV2 to TRBJ1-5; 8 positions match TRBD1. V was pared by 3 bases and J by 2 bases, with 9 bases of the junction left unmatched. This CDR3 region has 17 residues. CDR1 and CDR2 from the germline V gene are SNHLY and FYNNEI.

This sequence joins TRBV30 and TRBJ1-2; D unclear. The CDR3 has 15 amino acids. Trimming cost V 8 bases and J 4 bases, with 23 bases left between them. The germline V gene encodes CDR1 GTSNPN and CDR2 SVGIG (reference sequence). CDR3: CAGRAIANRPYGYTF. The DNA of the CDR3 is TGTGCCGGTAGGGCAATTGCTAACCGGCCCTATGGCTACACCTTC.

The chain carries TRBV7-2 and TRBJ2-1; D perhaps matches TRBD1 (6 bases). CDR1 is SGHTA, CDR2 FQGNSA, per germline. This CDR3 spans 14 amino acids. V lost 1 base and J 4 bases, leaving 8 bases between the germline ends. CDR3 sequence reads: CASSLGQAYNEQFF. In DNA form, the CDR3 reads TGTGCCAGCAGCTTAGGACAGGCGTACAATGAGCAGTTCTTC.

The chain combines TRBV27 with TRBJ1-2; TRBD1 aligns across 8 bases. V shed 5 bases and J 6 bases; nucleotides not matched to a gene: 8. The CDR3 is made up of 14 amino acids. Germline loops: CDR1 MNHEY, CDR2 SMNVEV (reference sequence). The CDR3 protein is CASSRTGIPNGYTF. In nucleotides, the CDR3 is TGTGCCAGCAGTAGGACAGGGATCCCTAATGGCTACACCTTC.

A single count supports this clone. The rearrangement links TRBV29-1 to TRBJ1-4, with no clear D. The CDR3 spans 12 residues. Trimming took 7 bases from V and 7 from J, leaving 13 bases between them. The V gene's germline CDR1 is SQVTM and CDR2 ANQGSEA. DNA of the CDR3: TGCAGCGCCTTGACTGGGCGTGAAAAACTGTTTTTT. This gives the protein CSALTGREKLFF. Using reference TRBV29-1 and TRBJ1-4 for the parts outside the CDR3, the full variable domain is SAVISQKPSRDICQRGTSLTIQCQVDSQVTMMFWYRQQPGQSLTLIATANQGSEATYESGFVIDKFPISRPNLTFSTLTVSNMSPEDSSIYLCSALTGREKLFFGSGTQLSVL.

As DNA, the CDR3 is TGTGCCAGCAGTCATCAATGGGTCCGTCCAGTTCGGAGTCGCAATCAGCCCCAGCATTTT. It translates to CASSHQWVRPVRSRNQPQHF. V is TRBV27 and J is TRBJ1-5; D call uncertain. V was trimmed by 5 bases and J by 2 bases, leaving 28 bases between them. Per the germline V gene, CDR1 is MNHEY and CDR2 is SMNVEV (reference sequence). The CDR3 has 20 amino acids.

V is TRBV19 and J is TRBJ2-6, with D hard to call. Germline-derived CDR1 and CDR2 are LNHDA and SQIVND (reference sequence). Trimming shortened V by 3 bases and J by 1 base, and 10 bases separated the two germline ends. This CDR3 spans 16 amino acids. The CDR3 bases are TGTGCCAGTAGTATCCCACAGATTTCTGGGGCCAACGTCCTGACTTTC. It specifies CASSIPQISGANVLTF.

The chain has TRBV5-6 and TRBJ2-6; 9 nucleotides match TRBD2. The CDR3 covers 18 residues. Germline values: CDR1 SGHDT, CDR2 YYEEEE. V was clipped by 1 base and J by 1 base; unmatched bases: 6. CDR3 residues: CASSLRLAGKSGANVLTF. Written as DNA, the CDR3 is TGTGCCAGCAGCTTGAGGCTAGCGGGGAAATCTGGGGCCAACGTCCTGACTTTC.